A selection of T cell receptor beta chains follows, all from one sample in a study of T-cell reconstitution after alpha-beta-depleted transplantation in children. TCRdb re-analysed the PCR reads in MiXCR, keeping a single row per CDR3 protein. The sample records 420,000 or so distinct CDR3 sequences, approximately 10% being singletons. The sequencing used PBMCs from the stem cell graft donor, collected from the stem cell graft. These receptors were obtained from a human donor who donated a stem cell graft to a child with acute myeloid leukemia. CDR3s include the opening cysteine and the closing phenylalanine or tryptophan. The D gene is left open where the match is weak. Part of the rows lack a size; the others show once, few, many or a class for expanded clones.

TRBV5-1	TRBD2	many	18	TRBJ2-7	TGCGCCAGCAGCTTGACCCCTAGCGGGAGGAATTCAAACTACGAGCAGTACTTC	CASSLTPSGRNSNYEQYF
TRBV6-5	NA	few	15	TRBJ1-6	TGTGCCAGCAGTTACTCGAACACCTTCAATTCACCCCTCCACTTT	CASSYSNTFNSPLHF
TRBV20-1	NA	many	14	TRBJ2-2	TGCAGTGCTAGAGATCACCCTGGGCGGGGGGAGCTGTTTTTT	CSARDHPGRGELFF
TRBV5-1	TRBD2	NA	16	TRBJ2-1	TGCGCCAGCAGCTTGGGTTTTAGCGGGAGCTACAATGAGCAGTTCTTC	CASSLGFSGSYNEQFF
TRBV5-1	TRBD1	NA	12	TRBJ2-1	TGCGCCAGCAGGTTACAGGGGAATGAGCAGTTCTTC	CASRLQGNEQFF
TRBV11-2	TRBD1	few	17	TRBJ2-6	TGTGCCAGCAGGGGACAGGAAAGGAGTACTGGGGCCAACGTCCTGACTTTC	CASRGQERSTGANVLTF
TRBV7-6	TRBD1	NA	15	TRBJ1-1	TGTGCCAGCAGTAGAACAGGGGCGTCGAACACTGAAGCTTTCTTT	CASSRTGASNTEAFF
TRBV7-9	TRBD1	few	14	TRBJ2-3	TGTGCCAGCAGGTACAGGGGGCATGCAGATACGCAGTATTTT	CASRYRGHADTQYF
TRBV20-1	NA	few	13	TRBJ1-1	TGCAGTGCTCTACCCGGGGGCGGCACTGAAGCTTTCTTT	CSALPGGGTEAFF
TRBV6-2/TRBV6-3	NA	many	15	TRBJ1-1	TGTGCCAGCAGTAATGGGAGAGGGCATATCACTGAAGCTTTCTTT	CASSNGRGHITEAFF
TRBV20-1	TRBD2	few	16	TRBJ2-3	TGCAGTGCTAGACGCGGGTTAAGCGGGAGGACAGATACGCAGTATTTT	CSARRGLSGRTDTQYF
TRBV6-6	NA	few	13	TRBJ2-1	TGTGCCAGCAGTGGCGGGGTGACCAATGAGCAGTTCTTC	CASSGGVTNEQFF
TRBV3-1	TRBD1	few	15	TRBJ2-2	TGTGCCAGCCGACAAAGGGGGCTGGACACCGGGGAGCTGTTTTTT	CASRQRGLDTGELFF
TRBV12-3/TRBV12-4	NA	NA	14	TRBJ2-4	TGTGCCAGCAGCATGGGGGGGGCTCGGAACATTCAGTACTTC	CASSMGGARNIQYF
TRBV10-3	TRBD2	NA	18	TRBJ2-6	TGTGCCATCAGCCAGTCGACTAGCGGGAGAGCAGGGGCCAACGTCCTGACTTTC	CAISQSTSGRAGANVLTF
TRBV7-2	NA	many	16	TRBJ2-5	TGTGCCAGCAGCTTCGGTGGGACCCTAAAGCGAGAGACCCAGTACTTC	CASSFGGTLKRETQYF
TRBV9	TRBD2	many	14	TRBJ2-2	TGTGCCAGCAGCGCCGCCGGGGGGACCGGGGAGCTGTTTTTT	CASSAAGGTGELFF
TRBV20-1	TRBD1	few	12	TRBJ2-5	TGCAGTGCTCAAGGACAGGGGAAGACCCAGTACTTC	CSAQGQGKTQYF
TRBV5-6	NA	many	14	TRBJ1-4	TGTGCCAGCCGATACGGGCCGGACAATGAAAAACTGTTTTTT	CASRYGPDNEKLFF
TRBV5-6	TRBD2	few	15	TRBJ2-1	TGTGCCAGCAGCTTCCGGGGACTAGCGAGAAATGAGCAGTTCTTC	CASSFRGLARNEQFF
TRBV20-1	TRBD2	NA	15	TRBJ2-5	TGCAGTGCTAGAGATGGGCTAGCGGGGCAAGAGACCCAGTACTTC	CSARDGLAGQETQYF
TRBV5-5	TRBD2	few	14	TRBJ2-7	TGTGCCAGCAGCTTGACTGGACTAGCGGGATTTCCGTACTTC	CASSLTGLAGFPYF
TRBV12-3/TRBV12-4	NA	NA	14	TRBJ1-1	TGTGCCAGCAGGAGGACAGCCGGTACGACTGAAGCTTTCTTT	CASRRTAGTTEAFF
TRBV10-3	TRBD1	few	16	TRBJ1-6	TGTGCCATCAGTCGGGACAGGGGAGGATTTGATTCACCCCTCCACTTT	CAISRDRGGFDSPLHF
TRBV6-2/TRBV6-3	NA	few	16	TRBJ1-6	TGTGCCAGCAGTGCCGGCGCAAGTCCGGGTGGTTCACCCCTCCACTTT	CASSAGASPGGSPLHF
TRBV14	TRBD2	few	16	TRBJ2-1	TGTGCCAGCAGCCTCCTTCTAGCGGGGGAAAGCAATGAGCAGTTCTTC	CASSLLLAGESNEQFF
TRBV7-2	TRBD2	NA	15	TRBJ2-4	TGTGCCAGCAGCTCAGCCCTGGGAGGGGAAAACATTCAGTACTTC	CASSSALGGENIQYF
TRBV14	NA	NA	13	TRBJ2-1	TGTGCCAGCAGCCCCCTAAATGGCAATGAGCAGTTCTTC	CASSPLNGNEQFF
TRBV19	TRBD1	few	14	TRBJ2-7	TGTGCCAGTAGTATGGACGACAGGGTAAGCGAGCAGTACTTC	CASSMDDRVSEQYF
TRBV5-4	NA	few	14	TRBJ2-1	TGTGCCAGCAGCCCATGGACAGCAAACAATGAGCAGTTCTTC	CASSPWTANNEQFF
TRBV15	TRBD1	many	14	TRBJ1-1	TGTGCCACCAGCAGAGGACAGGGATGGACTGAAGCTTTCTTT	CATSRGQGWTEAFF
TRBV7-9	TRBD1	few	17	TRBJ2-7	TGTGCCAGCAGCTTAGACCTGTTGGGACAGGGGTCCTACGAGCAGTACTTC	CASSLDLLGQGSYEQYF